This TCR beta chain was sequenced during a study of T cell changes during pregnancy in multiple sclerosis (dated by TCRdb to the late 2010s). For context, the study as a whole: The study examined how the T cell repertoire changed over the course of pregnancy in women with multiple sclerosis.

Receptor amplification or capture employed the immunoSEQ multiplex PCR assay. TCRdb provides this immuneACCESS table in a form limited to in-frame rearrangements. Some clones are lacking; in checked studies, under half of them reflect an unresolved V gene, and why the rest are absent is not known. The sample table records roughly 88,000 clones; more than 90% of these occur just once. The ten top clones hold approximately 1.4% of the sample. A word on this clone: Its antigen has not been determined. No much larger clone is present one base from it, and per-base qualities are unavailable.

This clonotype originated in a female donor with multiple sclerosis, enrolled in a pregnancy study. Sequencing used peripheral blood, obtained in the first trimester of pregnancy.

DNA sequence: TGTGCCAGCAGCGCTCAGACAGGGCCTCCGTCTAAACCTGGAAACACCATATATTTT. The encoded protein is CASSAQTGPPSKPGNTIYF. The rearrangement combines TRBV11-2 with TRBJ1-3; the junction holds 7 bases that match TRBD1. The germline V end is reduced by 5 bases and the J end by 2 bases; junction bases left unmatched: 18. The germline V gene yields SGHAT for CDR1 and FQNNGV for CDR2. From the cysteine through the phenylalanine, the CDR3 covers 19 amino acids. Kept here is only the CDR3 DNA, which spans 57 bases and is read in frame from base 1.